This entry lists 17 T cell receptor beta chains sequenced from one sample in a study of T-cell memory formation after mild COVID-19. TCRdb analysed the 5' RACE reads with MiXCR anew, one entry per CDR3 protein. The sample records hundreds of thousands of distinct CDR3 sequences, 20% to 25% being singletons. The specimen sequenced was PBMCs or a T cell subset sorted from them (not recorded which). These receptors all stem from an adult woman who had mild COVID-19 (a few samples of this study predate the infection). Cell type and time point are not known.

The chain employs TRBV20-1 and TRBJ2-7, with D possibly TRBD2 on 6 matching bases. The CDR3 runs 14 residues. Germline loops: CDR1 DFQATT, CDR2 SNEGSKA (reference sequence). Trimming shortened V by 6 bases and J by 0 bases, and 15 bases separated the two germline ends. The CDR3 DNA sequence: TGCAGTGCAGAAAAGCGGGCCCCCTCCTACGAGCAGTACTTC. It translates to CSAEKRAPSYEQYF.

This clonotype has at least ten counts. The gene calls are TRBV4-1 and TRBJ2-3, with D unresolved. The CDR3 extends over 15 amino acids. The V gene lost 3 bases and the J gene lost 2 bases, with 12 bases spanning the gap. Germline assignment: CDR1 MGHRA and CDR2 YSYEKL. The CDR3 DNA reads as TGCGCCAGCAGCCATACTACCCTCCTCACAGATACGCAGTATTTT. This encodes CASSHTTLLTDTQYF.

The chain joins TRBV6-6 to TRBJ2-3; possible D gene TRBD1, 6 bases. The CDR3 sequence is 15 residues long. The ends were cut back, 0 bases at V and 6 bases at J, with 13 bases in the middle. Germline-derived CDR1 and CDR2 are MNHNY and SVGAGI (reference sequence). CDR3 nucleotides: TGTGCCAGCAGTTACTCGAACAGGGTGAGGGATACGCAGTATTTT. Translated: CASSYSNRVRDTQYF.

This clonotype was seen a handful of times. The chain couples TRBV4-1 to TRBJ1-1; 9 bases are a match to TRBD1. Germline loops: CDR1 MGHRA, CDR2 YSYEKL. This CDR3 has 15 amino acids. The ends lost 0 bases at V and 11 bases at J; junction bases unmatched: 10. This CDR3 is CASSQEGQGRVWAFF. In nucleotides, the CDR3 is TGCGCCAGCAGCCAAGAAGGACAGGGGAGGGTTTGGGCTTTCTTT.

This clonotype was picked up a small number of times. The chain has TRBV7-3 and TRBJ1-4; D perhaps matches TRBD1 (6 bases). The germline V gene encodes CDR1 SGHTA and CDR2 FQGTGA. Trimming removed 2 bases at V and 9 bases at J, with 19 bases between. CDR3 length: 16 residues. The DNA for the CDR3 is TGTGCCAGCAGCTTACTGGATGCCAGGGGAATGCAAAAACTGTTTTTT. This translates into CASSLLDARGMQKLFF.

The chain employs TRBV14 and TRBJ1-1; D uncertain. The CDR3 totals 13 residues. Trimming cost V 7 bases and J 2 bases, with 11 bases left between them. Per germline, CDR1 SGHDN and CDR2 FVKESK. In nucleotides, the CDR3 is TGTGCCAGCACCGCCTACCGCAACACTGAAGCTTTCTTT. This encodes CASTAYRNTEAFF.

The table lists this clonotype with a few counts. J is TRBJ1-2 and V is TRBV27; D is perhaps TRBD1 (5 bases). This CDR3 contains 16 residues. Trimming removed 5 bases at V and 1 base at J, with 17 bases between. CDR1 is MNHEY and CDR2 is SMNVEV in the germline V gene (reference sequence). As DNA, the CDR3 is TGTGCCAGCAGTGGGTCCGGGACCCGAATTAACTATGGCTACACCTTC. The encoded protein is CASSGSGTRINYGYTF.

The J gene is TRBJ2-7, the V gene TRBV27; 10 bases are shared with TRBD1. This CDR3 has 15 amino acids. V shed 5 bases, J shed 3 bases, and the junction held 7 bases outside the gene matches. CDR1 MNHEY and CDR2 SMNVEV come from the germline V gene (reference sequence). The CDR3 DNA reads TGTGCCAGCAGTGGCGCGGGACAGGGGCGCTACGAGCAGTACTTC. It encodes CASSGAGQGRYEQYF.

CDR3 bases: TGTGCCACCTCAGGGGGTTCCGGGGAGCTGTTTTTT. Protein: CATSGGSGELFF. The rearrangement joins TRBV6-5 to TRBJ2-2, with 7 bases lining up with TRBD1. The length of the CDR3 is 12 residues. CDR1 is MNHEY and CDR2 is SVGAGI in the germline V gene. V was clipped by 10 bases and J by 6 bases; unmatched bases: 5.

Only a few counts were recorded for this clonotype. The V call is TRBV5-1, the J call TRBJ1-2; D is perhaps TRBD1 (5 bases). V was trimmed by 3 bases and J by 6 bases, leaving 21 bases between them. Looked up from germline, CDR1 is SGHRS and CDR2 is YFSETQ. CDR3 length: 16 residues. CDR3 in DNA: TGCGCCAGCAGCTCCTCTCACTCAGGGAAAGGGGATGGCTACACCTTC. Protein sequence: CASSSSHSGKGDGYTF.

The chain joins TRBV2 to TRBJ1-4; D not resolved. Germline V lookup: CDR1 SNHLY, CDR2 FYNNEI. CDR3 size: 14 residues. Trimming shortened V by 8 bases and J by 7 bases, and 17 bases separated the two germline ends. The CDR3 loop is CASAVLTGPEKLFF. The CDR3 DNA reads TGTGCCAGCGCGGTATTAACTGGACCTGAAAAACTGTTTTTT.

The chain couples TRBV20-1 to TRBJ2-2, with D possibly called TRBD1 or TRBD2 (5 bases each). Per germline, CDR1 DFQATT and CDR2 SNEGSKA (reference sequence). This CDR3 has 14 residues. V dropped 3 bases and J dropped 5 bases, with 13 bases sitting between them. The CDR3 protein is CSASGTTGTGELFF. Here the CDR3 DNA reads TGCAGTGCTAGTGGGACGACGGGGACCGGGGAGCTGTTTTTT.

The chain links TRBV20-1 to TRBJ2-4; D gene unclear. The length of the CDR3 is 16 residues. V shed 0 bases and J shed 0 bases, with 12 bases lying between them. Germline assignment: CDR1 DFQATT and CDR2 SNEGSKA (reference sequence). CDR3 sequence (DNA): TGCAGTGCTAGAGATCCCCGCGTCCTAGCCAAAAACATTCAGTACTTC. It codes for CSARDPRVLAKNIQYF.

In its sample, this clonotype was seen once. The chain uses TRBV7-9 and TRBJ1-1, with TRBD1 as a possible D gene (6 bases). The germline gives CDR1 SEHNR, CDR2 FQNEAQ (reference sequence). This CDR3 has 15 amino acids. Trimming cost V 5 bases and J 9 bases, with 22 bases left between them. The CDR3 nucleotides are TGTGCCAGCAGCACATCCGGGGGGCGGCGTGATCAAGCTTTCTTT. This codes for CASSTSGGRRDQAFF.

This chain uses TRBV5-6 with TRBJ1-1, with 9 bases fitting TRBD1. J lost 7 bases, V lost 4 bases, and 8 bases had no gene match. The CDR3 spans 14 residues. CDR1 is SGHDT and CDR2 is YYEEEE in the germline V gene. The CDR3 nucleotides are TGTGCCAGCAGCCCCATTGACAGGGGGATTGAAGCTTTCTTT. Encoded protein: CASSPIDRGIEAFF. Filled out from reference TRBV5-6 and TRBJ1-1, the complete variable domain reads DAGVTQSPTHLIKTRGQQVTLRCSPKSGHDTVSWYQQALGQGPQFIFQYYEEEERQRGNFPDRFSGHQFPNYSSELNVNALLLGDSALYLCASSPIDRGIEAFFGQGTRLTVV.

The chain couples TRBV27 to TRBJ2-5; no clear D. Germline CDR1 MNHEY, CDR2 SMNVEV (reference sequence). Trimming stripped 5 bases from V and 5 bases from J, with 12 bases between. The length of the CDR3 is 13 residues. The CDR3 sequence is CASSHYMTETQYF. The CDR3 DNA is TGTGCCAGCAGTCATTATATGACTGAGACCCAGTACTTC.

This clonotype was observed a handful of times. V is TRBV24-1 and J is TRBJ2-2; 7 positions match TRBD1. The CDR3 has 17 amino acids. Germline trimming cut 5 bases from V and 0 bases from J; bases unmatched to any gene: 8. Germline V gene lookup returns CDR1 KGHDR and CDR2 SFDVKD. CDR3 region: CATSGSWDSTNTGELFF. CDR3 DNA sequence: TGTGCCACCAGTGGATCATGGGACAGCACGAACACCGGGGAGCTGTTTTTT.